Following are 5 T cell receptor beta chains from one sample sequenced in a study of T-cell memory formation after mild COVID-19. TCRdb fed the 5' RACE reads into MiXCR, producing one record per CDR3 protein. This sample has about 470,000 distinct CDR3 sequences; 20% to 25% occur once, and the top ten carry approximately 13%. The sequenced material came from PBMCs or a T cell subset sorted from them (not recorded which). Every receptor here comes from an adult woman who had mild COVID-19 (a few samples of this study predate the infection). Cell type and time point are not known.

The rearrangement links TRBV18 to TRBJ1-5; D ambiguous. The CDR3 runs to 15 residues. Trimming stripped 4 bases from V and 0 bases from J, with 10 bases between. CDR1 is KGHSH and CDR2 is LQKENI in the germline V gene. The CDR3 loop is CASSQDDNSNQPQHF. The CDR3 bases are TGTGCCAGCTCACAAGATGATAATAGCAATCAGCCCCAGCATTTT.

The rearrangement uses TRBV7-9 and TRBJ1-2, with 8 bases fitting TRBD1. Trimming removed 5 bases from V and 4 bases from J; junction bases left unmatched: 9. Germline CDR1 is SEHNR and CDR2 is FQNEAQ (reference sequence). The CDR3 length is 15 residues. DNA for the CDR3: TGTGCCAGCAGCCCTCAGGGACAGGTGATCTATGGCTACACCTTC. It is translated as CASSPQGQVIYGYTF.

This clonotype was detected a few times. The chain joins TRBV29-1 to TRBJ2-1; 13 nucleotides line up with TRBD2. The CDR3 extends over 12 amino acids. J was trimmed by 8 bases and V by 6 bases; bases with no gene match: 1. CDR1 and CDR2 (germline): SQVTM, ANQGSEA. CDR3 DNA sequence: TGCAGCGTGGGACTAGCGGGATATGAGCAGTTCTTC. This sequence encodes CSVGLAGYEQFF.

This clonotype was detected only a few times. V gene TRBV21-1 combines with J gene TRBJ2-7; the table names TRBD2, a call not compared with the DNA. TRBV21-1 is reported as a pseudogene. The CDR3 spans 19 residues. The CDR3 region is CASRQSLAGGRPSSYEQYF. In DNA form, the CDR3 reads TGTGCCAGCAGACAATCACTAGCGGGGGGTCGTCCTAGCTCCTACGAGCAGTACTTC.

The rearrangement links TRBV5-6 to TRBJ1-1; no clear D gene. The V gene lost 2 bases and the J gene lost 0 bases, with 14 bases spanning the gap. The CDR3 totals 16 residues. Germline values: CDR1 SGHDT, CDR2 YYEEEE. In DNA, the CDR3 is TGTGCCAGCAGCTTAACAACAGTCGGATTGAACACTGAAGCTTTCTTT. This translates into CASSLTTVGLNTEAFF.